Below are 26 T cell receptor beta chains sequenced from a single sample in a study of blood T cell repertoires in COVID-19. Generated by immunoSEQ multiplex PCR, the TCRdb table keeps only in-frame clones and is missing some. Among tens of thousands of clones listed, around nine tenths were seen once. The source material was peripheral blood. The origin of the receptors is a woman in her sixties or seventies with COVID-19, enrolled during active disease.

The chain employs TRBV5-4 and TRBJ1-4, with 9 positions matching TRBD1. Unmatched junction bases numbered 4, after V lost 0 bases and J lost 7 bases. This CDR3 has 15 amino acids. Looked up from germline, CDR1 is SGHNT and CDR2 is YYREEE (reference sequence). The CDR3 DNA follows: TGTGCCAGCAGCTTGGCCACAGGGGGCGTTGAAAAACTGTTTTTT. This sequence encodes CASSLATGGVEKLFF.

The gene calls are TRBV2 and TRBJ2-7; 9 positions agree with TRBD1. The CDR3 length is 12 residues. V lost 4 bases, J lost 7 bases, and 2 bases stayed unmatched. CDR1 SNHLY and CDR2 FYNNEI come from the germline V gene. CDR3 in amino acids: CASSVQGAEQYF. CDR3 nucleotides: TGTGCCAGCAGTGTACAGGGGGCTGAGCAGTACTTC.

The chain uses TRBV7-6 and TRBJ1-6; D is unclear. Trimming shortened V by 1 base and J by 11 bases, and 21 bases separated the two germline ends. The CDR3 covers 17 residues. Looked up from germline, CDR1 is SGHVS and CDR2 is FNYEAQ. The CDR3 sequence is CASSLGSARSTFPPLHF. The CDR3 bases are TGTGCCAGCAGCTTAGGGTCCGCCAGGTCCACGTTTCCACCCCTCCACTTT.

This clone was observed a few times. V gene TRBV2 combines with J gene TRBJ1-2; a possible D gene is TRBD1 (6 bases). Germline CDR1 reads SNHLY; CDR2 reads FYNNEI. V gave up 3 bases and J gave up 8 bases, with 19 bases separating them. The CDR3 totals 15 residues. CDR3 sequence (DNA): TGTGCCAGCAGTGAGGGGCGACAGGTATTGCGAGGCTACACCTTC. Amino acid sequence: CASSEGRQVLRGYTF.

The chain couples TRBV30 to TRBJ1-5; D is unclear. V shed 2 bases and J shed 5 bases, with 10 bases lying between them. The CDR3 loop spans 13 amino acids. Per the germline V gene, CDR1 is GTSNPN and CDR2 is SVGIG (reference sequence). In DNA form, the CDR3 reads TGTGCCTGGAGTAAGCAGGTTTATCAGCCCCAGCATTTT. Its protein product is CAWSKQVYQPQHF.

The chain links TRBV9 to TRBJ1-4; TRBD1 aligns across 11 bases. With V trimmed by 0 bases and J by 7 bases, 8 bases remained unmatched. Germline CDR1 reads SGDLS; CDR2 reads YYNGEE. The CDR3 has 17 amino acids. Written as DNA, the CDR3 is TGTGCCAGCAGCGTAGAAGGGCCCGGGACAGGGGGTGAAAAACTGTTTTTT. Amino acids: CASSVEGPGTGGEKLFF.

The CDR3 nucleotides are TGCGCCAGCAGGCTGGAGAGGGCGCGAACCGGGGAGCTGTTTTTT. Translating it yields CASRLERARTGELFF. The chain joins TRBV5-1 to TRBJ2-2; weak D call: TRBD2 (5 bases). The CDR3 spans 15 residues. Trimming removed 5 bases at V and 5 bases at J, with 16 bases between. CDR1 is SGHRS and CDR2 is YFSETQ in the germline V gene.

V is TRBV3-1 (or the pseudogene TRBV3-2) and J is TRBJ2-3; D gene ambiguous. Germline CDR1 is LGHDT and CDR2 is YNNKEL (reference sequence). The CDR3 extends over 16 amino acids. The V end was cut by 4 bases, the J end by 1 base, with 15 bases between. CDR3 nucleotide sequence: TGTGCCAGCAGCCCCCTCGGAGTAGGCGGCACAGATACGCAGTATTTT. This translates into CASSPLGVGGTDTQYF.

V usage is TRBV29-1 and J usage is TRBJ2-1; TRBD2 matches 8 bases. V trimming: 7 bases; J trimming: 7 bases; junction bases outside the gene matches: 6. Per germline, CDR1 SQVTM and CDR2 ANQGSEA. The length of the CDR3 is 12 residues. CDR3 coding DNA: TGCAGCGCAGCGGGGGCGGGGAATGAGCAGTTCTTC. Translation gives CSAAGAGNEQFF.

The chain joins TRBV7-3 to TRBJ2-3, with 7 positions matching TRBD2. V lost 1 base to trimming and J lost 3 bases; unmatched junction nucleotides: 1. Germline CDR1 SGHTA, CDR2 FQGTGA. The CDR3 is made up of 14 amino acids. The CDR3 nucleotides are TGTGCCAGCAGCTTAATCGGGGGGACAGATACGCAGTATTTT. Translation: CASSLIGGTDTQYF. Full variable domain (rest looked up from reference TRBV7-3 and TRBJ2-3): GAGVSQTPSNKVTEKGKYVELRCDPISGHTALYWYRQSLGQGPEFLIYFQGTGAADDSGLPNDRFFAVRPEGSVSTLKIQRTERGDSAVYLCASSLIGGTDTQYFGPGTRLTVL.

This chain connects TRBV3-1 (or the pseudogene TRBV3-2) to TRBJ2-7, with TRBD1 matching 7 bases. V shed 6 bases and J 4 bases; nucleotides not matched to a gene: 12. CDR1 and CDR2 from the germline V gene are LGHDT and YNNKEL (reference sequence). CDR3 size: 15 residues. Here the CDR3 reads CASRVGTAPLYEQYF. The CDR3 nucleotides read TGTGCCAGCAGGGTCGGGACAGCTCCTCTTTACGAGCAGTACTTC.

This chain links TRBV19 with TRBJ1-4; 8 bases fit TRBD1. J gave up 7 bases and V 3 bases, and 4 bases lay outside the gene matches. Germline CDR1 and CDR2: LNHDA and SQIVND (reference sequence). The CDR3 totals 14 residues. DNA for the CDR3: TGTGCCAGTAGTATGGGACAGGACCCTGAAAAACTGTTTTTT. Translating gives CASSMGQDPEKLFF.

The chain links TRBV12-3 or TRBV12-4 to TRBJ1-4; D ambiguous. This CDR3 contains 12 residues. V lost 6 bases, J lost 10 bases, and 12 bases lay in between. This CDR3 is CASSPRTGKLFF. CDR3 coding DNA: TGTGCCAGCAGCCCGCGAACTGGAAAACTGTTTTTT.

The chain has TRBV12-3 or TRBV12-4 and TRBJ2-3; D might be TRBD2 (5 bases). This CDR3 has 12 amino acids. The V end lost 8 bases, the J end lost 4 bases, and 10 bases lay between the germline ends. CDR3 region: CASRRRSDTQYF. In DNA form, the CDR3 reads TGTGCCAGCCGGCGGAGGTCAGATACGCAGTATTTT.

This chain uses TRBV7-2 with TRBJ1-2; D is possibly TRBD1 (5 bases). V was clipped by 5 bases and J by 7 bases, with 8 bases between them. CDR3 length equals 11 residues. CDR1 is SGHTA, CDR2 FQGNSA, per germline. CDR3 loop: CASSLRGGYTF. The CDR3 nucleotides are TGTGCCAGCAGCCTTAGGGGTGGCTACACCTTC.

The chain links TRBV7-3 to TRBJ2-1, with 9 bases that match TRBD2. The length of the CDR3 is 14 residues. Looked up from germline, CDR1 is SGHTA and CDR2 is FQGTGA. J gave up 6 bases and V 2 bases, and 2 bases lay outside the gene matches. The CDR3 is CASSLLTSGNEQFF. CDR3 coding DNA: TGTGCCAGCAGCTTATTGACTAGCGGCAATGAGCAGTTCTTC.

This chain links TRBV6-5 with TRBJ1-6; D is perhaps TRBD1 (5 bases). V lost 6 bases and J 6 bases, leaving 12 bases between the germline ends. Per the germline V gene, CDR1 is MNHEY and CDR2 is SVGAGI. The CDR3 contains 14 residues. The CDR3 loop reads CASSWTIRNSPLHF. In DNA, the CDR3 is TGTGCCAGCAGCTGGACAATCCGTAATTCACCCCTCCACTTT.

The rearrangement links TRBV2 to TRBJ2-5, with D possibly matching TRBD1 (5 bases). V was cut by 0 bases and J by 4 bases, with 12 bases left in between. Per germline, CDR1 SNHLY and CDR2 FYNNEI. This CDR3 is built from 15 residues. The CDR3 is CASSEAPGFRETQYF. CDR3 coding DNA: TGTGCCAGCAGTGAAGCGCCAGGGTTTCGAGAGACCCAGTACTTC.

This chain connects TRBV12-3 or TRBV12-4 to TRBJ1-4; 7 bases are shared with TRBD1. The CDR3 has 12 residues. J lost 8 bases, V lost 6 bases, and 3 bases had no gene match. The CDR3: CASSQQGEKLFF. The CDR3 DNA follows: TGTGCCAGCAGCCAACAGGGGGAAAAACTGTTTTTT.

This chain joins TRBV7-9 and TRBJ2-1; 10 bases match TRBD2. The CDR3 runs to 15 residues. Trimming removed 5 bases from V and 7 bases from J; junction bases left unmatched: 8. Germline loops: CDR1 SEHNR, CDR2 FQNEAQ (reference sequence). The CDR3 nucleotides are TGTGCCAGCAGCGCCTCCAGCGGGGGGGGGAATGAGCAGTTCTTC. The encoded protein is CASSASSGGGNEQFF.

This chain connects TRBV7-2 to TRBJ1-2; 8 nucleotides agree with TRBD1. The CDR3 extends over 13 amino acids. V dropped 5 bases and J dropped 5; count of bases not matched to a gene: 4. CDR1 is SGHTA, CDR2 FQGNSA, per germline. The CDR3 sequence: CASSPDREYGYTF. CDR3 DNA: TGTGCCAGCAGCCCGGACAGGGAATATGGCTACACCTTC.

CDR3 sequence reads: CASRLAGYGYTF. The CDR3 DNA reads TGTGCCAGCAGACTAGCGGGTTATGGCTACACCTTC. The chain carries TRBV28 and TRBJ1-2; D is unclear. The ends were cut back, 6 bases at V and 5 bases at J, with 10 bases in the middle. This CDR3 is built from 12 residues. Germline V gives CDR1 MDHEN, CDR2 SYDVKM.

This chain uses TRBV5-1 with TRBJ1-2, with a weak D call TRBD1 (6 bases). This CDR3 comprises 13 residues. The germline CDR1 and CDR2 sequences are SGHRS and YFSETQ. V was clipped by 3 bases and J by 6 bases, with 12 bases between them. This CDR3 is CASSYQGNNGYTF. The CDR3 DNA sequence: TGCGCCAGCAGCTATCAGGGGAACAATGGCTACACCTTC.

V usage is TRBV6-6 and J usage is TRBJ2-7, with 12 bases that match TRBD2. This CDR3 is 16 amino acids long. The germline V gene has CDR1 MNHNY and CDR2 SVGAGI (reference sequence). Trimming cost V 5 bases and J 2 bases; bases outside gene matches: 7. The CDR3 is CASSPGTSGLTYEQYF. CDR3 nucleotide sequence: TGTGCCAGCAGTCCCGGGACTAGCGGGCTGACCTACGAGCAGTACTTC.

This rearrangement joins TRBV5-5 to TRBJ2-7; the D gene is possibly TRBD1 (6 bases). CDR3 length equals 14 residues. Germline CDR1 SGHKS, CDR2 YYEKEE (reference sequence). V lost 0 bases and J 2 bases, leaving 9 bases between the germline ends. CDR3: CASSLEQGAYEQYF. The CDR3 DNA reads as TGTGCCAGCAGCTTGGAACAGGGTGCCTACGAGCAGTACTTC. Drawing the rest from reference TRBV5-5 and TRBJ2-7, the complete variable domain is DAGVTQSPTHLIKTRGQQVTLRCSPISGHKSVSWYQQVLGQGPQFIFQYYEKEERGRGNFPDRFSARQFPNYSSELNVNALLLGDSALYLCASSLEQGAYEQYFGPGTRLTVT.

There are a few counts of this clone. This sequence joins TRBV5-6 and TRBJ1-5; D might be TRBD1 (6 bases). This CDR3 spans 14 amino acids. In germline, CDR1 is SGHDT, CDR2 YYEEEE. V was shortened by 2 bases and J by 3 bases, with 9 bases between the two germline ends. This CDR3 is CASSFWGPNQPQHF. In DNA, the CDR3 is TGTGCCAGCAGCTTTTGGGGGCCCAATCAGCCCCAGCATTTT.